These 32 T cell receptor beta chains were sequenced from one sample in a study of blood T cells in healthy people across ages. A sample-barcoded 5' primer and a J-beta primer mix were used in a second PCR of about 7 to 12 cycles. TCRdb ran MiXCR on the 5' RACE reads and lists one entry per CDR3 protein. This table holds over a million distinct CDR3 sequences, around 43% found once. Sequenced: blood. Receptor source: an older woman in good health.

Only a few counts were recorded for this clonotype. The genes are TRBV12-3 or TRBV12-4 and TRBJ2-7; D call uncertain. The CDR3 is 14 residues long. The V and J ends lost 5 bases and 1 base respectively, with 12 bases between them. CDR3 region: CASSPDGSSYEQYF. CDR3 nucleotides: TGTGCCAGCAGTCCGGACGGCAGTTCCTACGAGCAGTACTTC.

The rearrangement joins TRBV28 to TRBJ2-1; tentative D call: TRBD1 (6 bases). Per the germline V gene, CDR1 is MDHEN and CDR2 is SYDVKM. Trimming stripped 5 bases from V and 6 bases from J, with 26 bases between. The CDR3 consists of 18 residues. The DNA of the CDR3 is TGTGCCAGCAGTCATCGGGGCTGGGGGCTCGGCAGGTCCAATGAGCAGTTCTTC. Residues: CASSHRGWGLGRSNEQFF.

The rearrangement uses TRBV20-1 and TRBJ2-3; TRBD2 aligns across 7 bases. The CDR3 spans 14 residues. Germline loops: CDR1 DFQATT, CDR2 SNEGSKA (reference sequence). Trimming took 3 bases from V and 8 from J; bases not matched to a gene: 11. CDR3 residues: CSARREGSSGTQYF. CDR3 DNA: TGCAGTGCTAGGAGGGAGGGTTCCTCGGGTACGCAGTATTTT.

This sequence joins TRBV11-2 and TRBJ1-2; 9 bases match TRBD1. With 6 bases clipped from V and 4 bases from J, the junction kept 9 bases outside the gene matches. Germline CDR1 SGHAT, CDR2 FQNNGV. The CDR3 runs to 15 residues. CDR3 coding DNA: TGTGCCAGCAGACAAACAGGGGGCTCAAGCTATGGCTACACCTTC. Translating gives CASRQTGGSSYGYTF.

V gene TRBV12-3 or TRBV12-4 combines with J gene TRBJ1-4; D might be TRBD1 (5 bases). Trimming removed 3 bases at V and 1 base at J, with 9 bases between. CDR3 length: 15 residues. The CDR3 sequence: CASSFGGGTNEKLFF. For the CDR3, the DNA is TGTGCCAGCAGTTTTGGCGGGGGAACTAATGAAAAACTGTTTTTT.

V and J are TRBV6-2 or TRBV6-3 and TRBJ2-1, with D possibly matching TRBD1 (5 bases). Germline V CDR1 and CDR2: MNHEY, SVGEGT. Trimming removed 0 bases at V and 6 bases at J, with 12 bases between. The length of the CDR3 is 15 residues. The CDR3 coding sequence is TGTGCCAGCAGTTACTCGATCAGGGCTGGCAATGAGCAGTTCTTC. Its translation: CASSYSIRAGNEQFF.

The CDR3 reads CASSPRGVSNEQFF. CDR3 bases: TGTGCCAGCAGCCCCCGTGGGGTCAGCAATGAGCAGTTCTTC. This rearrangement joins TRBV9 to TRBJ2-1, with D unresolved. Trimming removed 4 bases from V and 6 bases from J, with 14 bases in between. This CDR3 has 14 residues. Germline V gives CDR1 SGDLS, CDR2 YYNGEE.

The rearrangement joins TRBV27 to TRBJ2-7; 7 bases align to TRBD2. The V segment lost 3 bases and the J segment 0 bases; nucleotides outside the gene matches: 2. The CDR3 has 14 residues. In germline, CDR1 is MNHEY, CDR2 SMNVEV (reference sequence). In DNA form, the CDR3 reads TGTGCCAGCAGTTTGCGGGAGCGCTCCTACGAGCAGTACTTC. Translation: CASSLRERSYEQYF.

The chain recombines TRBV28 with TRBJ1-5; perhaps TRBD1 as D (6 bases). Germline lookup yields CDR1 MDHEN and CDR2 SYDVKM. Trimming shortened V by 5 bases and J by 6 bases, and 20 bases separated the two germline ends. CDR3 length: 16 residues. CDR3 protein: CASSRTWGGRGQPQHF. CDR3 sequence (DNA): TGTGCCAGCAGTCGCACATGGGGGGGCAGAGGTCAGCCCCAGCATTTT.

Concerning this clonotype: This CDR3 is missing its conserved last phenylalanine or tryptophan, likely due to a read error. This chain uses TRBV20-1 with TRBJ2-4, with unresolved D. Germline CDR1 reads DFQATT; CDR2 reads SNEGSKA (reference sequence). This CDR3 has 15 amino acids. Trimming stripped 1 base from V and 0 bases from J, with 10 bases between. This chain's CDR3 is CSARVWSLAKNIQYS. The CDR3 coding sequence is TGCAGTGCTAGAGTCTGGTCCTTAGCCAAAAACATTCAGTACTCC.

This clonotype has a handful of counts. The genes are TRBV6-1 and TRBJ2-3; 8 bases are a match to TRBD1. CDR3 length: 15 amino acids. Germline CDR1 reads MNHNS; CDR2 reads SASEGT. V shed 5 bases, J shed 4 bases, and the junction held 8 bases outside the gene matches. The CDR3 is CASSSRTGSADTQYF. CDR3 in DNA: TGTGCCAGCAGTTCCAGGACAGGGAGCGCAGATACGCAGTATTTT.

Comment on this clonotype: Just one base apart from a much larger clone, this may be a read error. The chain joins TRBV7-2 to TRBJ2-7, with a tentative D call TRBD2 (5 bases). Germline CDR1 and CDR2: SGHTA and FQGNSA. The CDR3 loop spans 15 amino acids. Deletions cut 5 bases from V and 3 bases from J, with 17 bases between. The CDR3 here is CASSLSVSEVYEQYF. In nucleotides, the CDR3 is TGTGCCAGCAGCCTAAGTGTTAGCGAGGTCTACGAGCAGTACTTC. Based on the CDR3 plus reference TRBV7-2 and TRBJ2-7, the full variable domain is GAGVSQSPSNKVTEKGKDVELRCDPISGHTALYWYRQSLGQGLEFLIYFQGNSAPDKSGLPSDRFSAERTGGSVSTLTIQRTQQEDSAVYLCASSLSVSEVYEQYFGPGTRLTVT.

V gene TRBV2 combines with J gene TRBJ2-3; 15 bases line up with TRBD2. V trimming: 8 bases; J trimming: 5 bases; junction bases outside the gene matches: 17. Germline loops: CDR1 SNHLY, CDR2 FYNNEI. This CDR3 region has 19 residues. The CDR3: CASPTDRGRTSGRVDTQYF. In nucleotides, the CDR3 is TGTGCCAGCCCAACGGACAGGGGTCGGACTAGCGGGAGGGTAGATACGCAGTATTTT.

The CDR3 protein is CSARPTSDTQYF. CDR3 DNA: TGCAGTGCTAGACCAACATCAGATACGCAGTATTTT. The V and J genes are TRBV20-1 and TRBJ2-3; D gene ambiguous. The CDR3 has 12 residues. The germline gives CDR1 DFQATT, CDR2 SNEGSKA (reference sequence). V was shortened by 2 bases and J by 4 bases, with 7 bases between the two germline ends.

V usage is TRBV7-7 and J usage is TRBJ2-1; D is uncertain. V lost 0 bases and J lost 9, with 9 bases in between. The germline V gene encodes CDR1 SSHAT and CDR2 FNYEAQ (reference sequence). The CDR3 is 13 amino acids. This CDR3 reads CASSLARGGEQFF. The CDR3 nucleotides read TGTGCCAGCAGCTTAGCCCGTGGCGGTGAGCAGTTCTTC.

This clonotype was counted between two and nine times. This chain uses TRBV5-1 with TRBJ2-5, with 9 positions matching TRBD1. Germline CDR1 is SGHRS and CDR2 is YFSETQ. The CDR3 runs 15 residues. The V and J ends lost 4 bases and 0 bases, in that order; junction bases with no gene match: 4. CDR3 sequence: CASSRGQGHQETQYF. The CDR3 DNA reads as TGCGCCAGCAGCAGGGGACAGGGACACCAAGAGACCCAGTACTTC.

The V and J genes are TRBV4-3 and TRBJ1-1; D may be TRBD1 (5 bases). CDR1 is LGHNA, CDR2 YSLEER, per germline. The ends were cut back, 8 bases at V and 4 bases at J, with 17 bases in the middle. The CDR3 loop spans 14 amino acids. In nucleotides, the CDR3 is TGCGCCAGCGGGGCATTGGGGGTGGGCACTGAAGCTTTCTTT. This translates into CASGALGVGTEAFF.

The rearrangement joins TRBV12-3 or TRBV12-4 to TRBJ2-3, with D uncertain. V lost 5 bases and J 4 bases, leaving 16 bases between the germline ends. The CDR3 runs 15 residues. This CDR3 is CASSTTVRAPDTQYF. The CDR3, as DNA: TGTGCCAGCAGTACAACAGTGAGAGCCCCAGATACGCAGTATTTT.

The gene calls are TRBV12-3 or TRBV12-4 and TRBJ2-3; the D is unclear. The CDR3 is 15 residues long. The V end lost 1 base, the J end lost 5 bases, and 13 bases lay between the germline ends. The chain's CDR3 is CASSLGRFVGDTQYF. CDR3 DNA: TGTGCCAGCAGTTTAGGCAGGTTTGTGGGAGATACGCAGTATTTT.

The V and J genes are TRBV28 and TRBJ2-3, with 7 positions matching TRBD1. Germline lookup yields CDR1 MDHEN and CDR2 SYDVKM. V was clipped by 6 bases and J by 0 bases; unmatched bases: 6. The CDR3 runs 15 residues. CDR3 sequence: CASSGTDTSTDTQYF. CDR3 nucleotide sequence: TGTGCCAGCAGCGGGACAGACACTAGCACAGATACGCAGTATTTT.

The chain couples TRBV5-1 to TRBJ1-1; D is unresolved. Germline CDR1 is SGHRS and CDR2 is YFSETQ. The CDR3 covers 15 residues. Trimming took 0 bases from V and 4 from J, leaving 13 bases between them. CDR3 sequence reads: CASSLEPIKTTEAFF. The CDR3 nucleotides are TGCGCCAGCAGCTTGGAACCGATCAAGACCACTGAAGCTTTCTTT.

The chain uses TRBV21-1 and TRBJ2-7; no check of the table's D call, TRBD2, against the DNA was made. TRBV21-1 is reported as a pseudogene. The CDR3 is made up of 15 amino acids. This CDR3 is CASSKCSGASYEQYF. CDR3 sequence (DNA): TGTGCCAGCAGCAAGTGTAGCGGGGCGTCCTACGAGCAGTACTTC.

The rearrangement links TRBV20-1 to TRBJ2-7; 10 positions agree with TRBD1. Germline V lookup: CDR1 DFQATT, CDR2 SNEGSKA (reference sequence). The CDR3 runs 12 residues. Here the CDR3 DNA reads TGCAGCCCGGGACAGGGGCCCTACGAGCAGTACTTC. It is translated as CSPGQGPYEQYF.

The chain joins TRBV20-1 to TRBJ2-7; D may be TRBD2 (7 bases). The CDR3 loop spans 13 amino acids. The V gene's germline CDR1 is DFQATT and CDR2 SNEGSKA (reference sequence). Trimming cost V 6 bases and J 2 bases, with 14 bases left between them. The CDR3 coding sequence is TGCAGTGCAAAGGGGGAGGGCCCCTACGAGCAGTACTTC. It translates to CSAKGEGPYEQYF.

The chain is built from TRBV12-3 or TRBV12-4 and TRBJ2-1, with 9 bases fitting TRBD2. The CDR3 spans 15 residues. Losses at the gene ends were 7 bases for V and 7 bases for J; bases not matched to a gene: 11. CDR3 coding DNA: TGTGCCAGCAACGGCCTTAGCGGGAGAGGGAATGAGCAGTTCTTC. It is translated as CASNGLSGRGNEQFF.

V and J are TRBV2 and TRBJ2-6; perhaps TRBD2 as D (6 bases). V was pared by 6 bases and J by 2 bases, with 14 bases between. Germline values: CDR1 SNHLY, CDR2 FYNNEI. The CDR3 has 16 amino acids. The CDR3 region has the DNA TGTGCCAGCAGAAAAGGGCGGGGAGCTGGGGCCAACGTCCTGACTTTC. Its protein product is CASRKGRGAGANVLTF. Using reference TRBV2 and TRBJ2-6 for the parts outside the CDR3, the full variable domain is EPEVTQTPSHQVTQMGQEVILRCVPISNHLYFYWYRQILGQKVEFLVSFYNNEISEKSEIFDDQFSVERPDGSNFTLKIRSTKLEDSAMYFCASRKGRGAGANVLTFGAGSRLTVL.

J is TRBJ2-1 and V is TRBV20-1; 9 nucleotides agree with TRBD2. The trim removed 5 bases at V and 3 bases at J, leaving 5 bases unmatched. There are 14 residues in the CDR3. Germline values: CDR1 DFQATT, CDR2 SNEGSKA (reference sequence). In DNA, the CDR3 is TGCAGTGCTCGGACTAGCGTGATCTACAATGAGCAGTTCTTC. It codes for CSARTSVIYNEQFF.

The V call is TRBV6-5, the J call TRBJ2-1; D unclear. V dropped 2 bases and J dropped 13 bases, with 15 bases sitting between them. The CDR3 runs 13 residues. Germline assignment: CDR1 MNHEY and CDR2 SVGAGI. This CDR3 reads CASSYGDQETQFF. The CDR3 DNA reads TGTGCCAGCAGTTACGGGGATCAAGAGACCCAGTTCTTC.

The CDR3 DNA follows: TGCGCCAGCAGCACGTCCGGGACCTTATACACCGGGGAGCTGTTTTTT. Translating gives CASSTSGTLYTGELFF. The rearrangement joins TRBV5-1 to TRBJ2-2; tentatively, D is TRBD1 or TRBD2 (5 bases each). Trimming removed 4 bases at V and 3 bases at J, with 16 bases between. This CDR3 spans 16 amino acids. From germline, CDR1 is SGHRS and CDR2 YFSETQ.

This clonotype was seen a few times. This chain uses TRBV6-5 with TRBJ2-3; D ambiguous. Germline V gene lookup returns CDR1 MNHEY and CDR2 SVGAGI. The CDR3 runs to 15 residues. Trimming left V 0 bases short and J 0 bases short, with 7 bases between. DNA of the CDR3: TGTGCCAGCAGTTACTCTAGGGATAGCACAGATACGCAGTATTTT. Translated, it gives CASSYSRDSTDTQYF.

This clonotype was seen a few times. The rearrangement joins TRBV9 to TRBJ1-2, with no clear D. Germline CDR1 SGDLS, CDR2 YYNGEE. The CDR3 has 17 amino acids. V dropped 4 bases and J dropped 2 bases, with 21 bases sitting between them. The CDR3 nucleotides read TGTGCCAGCAGCCCCTCACCCTTCCCCTCGGCCAACTATGGCTACACCTTC. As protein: CASSPSPFPSANYGYTF.

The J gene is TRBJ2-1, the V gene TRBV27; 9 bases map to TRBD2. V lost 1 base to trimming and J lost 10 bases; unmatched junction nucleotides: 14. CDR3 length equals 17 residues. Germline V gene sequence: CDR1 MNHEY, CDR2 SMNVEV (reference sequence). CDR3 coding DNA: TGTGCCAGCAGTTTATGGCGCGGGCTAGCGGGAATGGGCGAGCAGTTCTTC. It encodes CASSLWRGLAGMGEQFF.